This T cell receptor beta chain was captured by sequencing in a study of cytomegalovirus exposure and HLA in healthy donors. The germline V gene has CDR1 KGHSH and CDR2 LQKENI. The V segment lost 6 bases and the J segment 1 base; nucleotides outside the gene matches: 9. This CDR3 is 16 amino acids long. Clones were sequenced by immunoSEQ multiplex PCR, and TCRdb holds only the in-frame ones, with some missing. The table lists about 73,000 clones, 85% to 95% of them singletons, with about 3% in the top ten. The V call is TRBV18, the J call TRBJ1-1; 9 bases map to TRBD1. Sequencing was performed on PBMCs. The clonotype comes from a man in his late teens or twenties in good health and CMV-seronegative. The CDR3 loop reads CASSRDRDWRNTEAFF. The CDR3 DNA follows: TGTGCCAGCTCTCGGGACAGGGATTGGAGGAACACTGAAGCTTTCTTT.